This T cell receptor beta chain was sequenced during a study of blood T cell repertoires in COVID-19. Study details: Acute and convalescent COVID-19 samples came from the United States, Italy and Spain. The cDNA or gDNA used as material had been derived from T cells, B-cell-depleted T cells, or PBMCs.

CDR3 length: 16 amino acids. Germline-derived CDR1 and CDR2 are MNHNS and SASEGT. V shed 3 bases and J 3 bases; nucleotides not matched to a gene: 3. The authors' processing: Amplification of reference gene primers provided the estimated nucleated cell counts. The assay was immunoSEQ multiplex PCR, and TCRdb's table has in-frame clones only and misses some. V and J calls and clone size come straight from that table; D and trimming were deduced from the DNA. The profile shows roughly 150,000 clones, around 85% of them singletons. V usage is TRBV6-1 and J usage is TRBJ1-6; TRBD1 matches at 9 bases. This TCR derives from a man aged 55 to 69 with active or convalescent COVID-19. Input material: peripheral blood. The CDR3 nucleotides read TGTGCCAGCAGTGATGGGGACAGGGTCTATAATTCACCCCTCCACTTT. Translating it yields CASSDGDRVYNSPLHF.